The clone carrying this TCR beta chain has a single count. These data originate in a study of blood T cell repertoires in COVID-19. Clones were read by immunoSEQ multiplex PCR, and TCRdb kept only the in-frame ones, dropping some. The sample shows roughly 290,000 clones, 70% to 85% of them seen only once. The germline V gene encodes CDR1 SGHTA and CDR2 FQGNSA. The CDR3 covers 15 residues. V shed 6 bases and J shed 6 bases, with 19 bases lying between them. The source is a human donor with COVID-19, enrolled during active disease. The donor label of this sample is uncertain. The specimen sequenced was peripheral blood. The rearrangement links TRBV7-2 to TRBJ2-3; D unclear. CDR3 nucleotide sequence: TGTGCCAGCAGACAGACCCCCAACGGAAGGGATACGCAGTATTTT. It yields the protein CASRQTPNGRDTQYF.